This passage covers 30 T cell receptor beta chains from one sample sequenced in a study of blood T cell repertoires in COVID-19. Generated by immunoSEQ multiplex PCR, the TCRdb table keeps only in-frame clones and is missing some. The repertoire holds fewer than 200,000 clones, roughly 85% seen once, with roughly 21% in the top ten. Sequencing was done on a sample of peripheral blood. These receptors were collected from a man aged 55 to 70 with active or convalescent COVID-19.

V gene TRBV27 combines with J gene TRBJ2-3; TRBD2 matches 11 bases. CDR1 and CDR2 from the germline V gene are MNHEY and SMNVEV (reference sequence). The ends lost 1 base at V and 2 bases at J; junction bases unmatched: 5. The CDR3 has 17 amino acids. The CDR3 DNA follows: TGTGCCAGCAGTTTATTGGGGACTAGCGGAAACACAGATACGCAGTATTTT. It specifies CASSLLGTSGNTDTQYF.

The rearrangement uses TRBV18 and TRBJ2-7, with 12 positions matching TRBD2. The germline gives CDR1 KGHSH, CDR2 LQKENI. With 4 bases clipped from V and 2 bases from J, the junction kept 9 bases outside the gene matches. The CDR3 sequence is 17 residues long. The CDR3, as DNA: TGTGCCAGCTCACGGACTAGCGGGGCTACCAGGGCCTACGAGCAGTACTTC. Its translation: CASSRTSGATRAYEQYF.

V is TRBV4-1 and J is TRBJ2-2; 7 bases map to TRBD2. CDR3 length: 17 residues. Trimming removed 1 base from V and 5 bases from J; junction bases left unmatched: 10. The germline V gene has CDR1 MGHRA and CDR2 YSYEKL. CDR3 sequence reads: CASSQGGVAGVTGELFF. The DNA of the CDR3 is TGCGCCAGCAGCCAAGGAGGAGTGGCGGGGGTGACCGGGGAGCTGTTTTTT.

The CDR3 loop is CASSSPGHLTQYF. CDR3 bases: TGTGCCAGCAGTTCCCCTGGACATTTAACGCAGTATTTT. The rearrangement links TRBV27 to TRBJ2-3; D is possibly TRBD1 (5 bases). The CDR3 extends over 13 amino acids. CDR1 MNHEY and CDR2 SMNVEV come from the germline V gene (reference sequence). Deletions cut 4 bases from V and 9 bases from J, with 14 bases between.

The rearrangement links TRBV10-1 to TRBJ1-2, with D perhaps matching TRBD1 (5 bases). The length of the CDR3 is 13 residues. Germline lookup yields CDR1 WNHNN and CDR2 SYGVQD (reference sequence). V dropped 4 bases and J dropped 6 bases, with 12 bases sitting between them. This CDR3 reads CASSVGGADGYTF. DNA of the CDR3: TGCGCCAGCAGTGTTGGAGGGGCAGATGGCTACACCTTC.

V gene TRBV10-3 combines with J gene TRBJ2-3; 8 bases line up with TRBD2. V lost 7 bases, J lost 0 bases, and 9 bases stayed unmatched. CDR3 length equals 16 residues. Germline assignment: CDR1 ENHRY and CDR2 SYGVKD. The CDR3 is CAITRERGTSTDTQYF. Here the CDR3 DNA reads TGTGCCATCACCCGAGAGCGGGGGACAAGCACAGATACGCAGTATTTT.

The chain has TRBV4-2 and TRBJ1-6; 7 nucleotides match TRBD1. The germline gives CDR1 LGHNA, CDR2 YNFKEQ. The CDR3 runs to 16 residues. V was pared by 5 bases and J by 4 bases, with 8 bases of the junction left unmatched. The CDR3 DNA reads TGTGCCAGCAGCAGTGGGACAGCTGCTTATAATTCACCCCTCCACTTT. Translation: CASSSGTAAYNSPLHF.

The chain employs TRBV29-1 and TRBJ2-7; 9 bases line up with TRBD1. Looked up from germline, CDR1 is SQVTM and CDR2 is ANQGSEA. J was trimmed by 3 bases and V by 6 bases; bases with no gene match: 6. This CDR3 is built from 13 residues. DNA of the CDR3: TGCAGCGTCGTACCGGGACAGGGCTACGAGCAGTACTTC. This sequence encodes CSVVPGQGYEQYF.

The chain recombines TRBV9 with TRBJ2-2; possible D gene TRBD1, 5 bases. The CDR3 spans 16 residues. V lost 3 bases to trimming and J lost 5 bases, with 17 bases between them. Germline-derived CDR1 and CDR2 are SGDLS and YYNGEE. CDR3 in DNA: TGTGCCAGCAGCGCCCGTGGCAGGGAAGCGACCGGGGAGCTGTTTTTT. Its protein product is CASSARGREATGELFF.

The chain has TRBV5-1 and TRBJ2-7; a possible D gene is TRBD2 (6 bases). The CDR3 contains 13 residues. V shed 4 bases and J shed 7 bases, with 15 bases lying between them. Germline V gene lookup returns CDR1 SGHRS and CDR2 YFSETQ. CDR3 sequence: CASSPGGDGEQYF. The CDR3, as DNA: TGCGCCAGCAGCCCTGGAGGGGATGGGGAGCAGTACTTC.

The chain carries TRBV4-1 and TRBJ2-5; 10 bases are a match to TRBD1. Germline lookup yields CDR1 MGHRA and CDR2 YSYEKL. This CDR3 has 15 residues. V shed 8 bases, J shed 5 bases, and the junction held 11 bases outside the gene matches. The CDR3, as DNA: TGCGCCAGCCGCAGAGGACAGGGGGTTCGGGAGACCCAGTACTTC. It translates to CASRRGQGVRETQYF.

This chain joins TRBV5-1 and TRBJ2-1, with D maybe TRBD1 (6 bases). CDR1 is SGHRS, CDR2 YFSETQ, per germline. Trimming stripped 7 bases from V and 7 bases from J, with 18 bases between. The CDR3 loop spans 14 amino acids. In DNA form, the CDR3 reads TGCGCCAGCTCCGGGACACACCCAGGGAATGAGCAGTTCTTC. Translated, it gives CASSGTHPGNEQFF.

The chain is built from TRBV23-1 and TRBJ2-3, with TRBD2 matching over 7 bases. TRBV23-1 is an open reading frame, and its role is uncertain. Trimming cost V 3 bases and J 4 bases; bases outside gene matches: 1. CDR3 length: 13 amino acids. The CDR3 spells CASSQGGADTQYF. In nucleotides, the CDR3 is TGCGCCAGCAGTCAGGGAGGGGCAGATACGCAGTATTTT.

The chain links TRBV5-1 to TRBJ2-5; TRBD1 agrees at 8 bases. The germline CDR1 and CDR2 sequences are SGHRS and YFSETQ. There are 14 residues in the CDR3. V trimming: 4 bases; J trimming: 0 bases; junction bases outside the gene matches: 2. CDR3 residues: CASSVTGDQETQYF. The CDR3 DNA reads as TGCGCCAGCAGCGTGACAGGGGACCAAGAGACCCAGTACTTC.

The chain carries TRBV6-7 and TRBJ2-7; D is perhaps TRBD2 (5 bases). TRBV6-7 is treated as an ORF (open reading frame) with a function not yet certain. Deletions cut 4 bases from V and 0 bases from J, with 16 bases between. CDR3 length: 16 amino acids. The CDR3 sequence: CASSSIRGFSSYEQYF. CDR3 in DNA: TGTGCCAGCAGTTCAATCAGAGGGTTTAGCTCCTACGAGCAGTACTTC.

The chain couples TRBV27 to TRBJ1-5, with TRBD1 identical over 9 bases. V dropped 6 bases and J dropped 4; count of bases not matched to a gene: 10. This CDR3 region has 16 residues. CDR1 and CDR2 from the germline V gene are MNHEY and SMNVEV (reference sequence). The CDR3 DNA follows: TGTGCCAGCAGGCCCACCTCCGGGACAGGGAATCAGCCCCAGCATTTT. It translates to CASRPTSGTGNQPQHF.

This chain joins TRBV2 and TRBJ1-2, with 8 bases fitting TRBD1. This CDR3 region has 14 residues. CDR1 SNHLY and CDR2 FYNNEI come from the germline V gene. V trimming: 6 bases; J trimming: 3 bases; junction bases outside the gene matches: 6. The CDR3: CASSPLTGDYGYTF. The CDR3 DNA is TGTGCCAGCAGCCCCCTGACAGGGGACTATGGCTACACCTTC.

V gene TRBV7-9 combines with J gene TRBJ1-1, with D unclear. This CDR3 has 14 residues. Trimming took 4 bases from V and 0 from J, leaving 9 bases between them. Per the germline V gene, CDR1 is SEHNR and CDR2 is FQNEAQ (reference sequence). In DNA, the CDR3 is TGTGCCAGCAGCTACGCAGGAATGAACACTGAAGCTTTCTTT. This codes for CASSYAGMNTEAFF.

This chain joins TRBV11-1 and TRBJ2-2, with D possibly matching TRBD1 (5 bases). Germline loops: CDR1 SGHAT, CDR2 FQDESV (reference sequence). The V end lost 4 bases, the J end lost 5 bases, and 11 bases lay between the germline ends. The CDR3 covers 14 residues. CDR3 protein: CASSSPTVTGELFF. The CDR3 DNA follows: TGTGCCAGCAGCTCCCCGACAGTAACCGGGGAGCTGTTTTTT.

The chain carries TRBV5-1 and TRBJ2-3, with D possibly matching TRBD2 (5 bases). The CDR3 loop spans 15 amino acids. V was pared by 7 bases and J by 4 bases, with 19 bases between. The germline V gene encodes CDR1 SGHRS and CDR2 YFSETQ. Here the CDR3 DNA reads TGCGCCAGCTCCGCGAGGGCGATACGCGCAGATACGCAGTATTTT. Residues: CASSARAIRADTQYF.

The CDR3, as DNA: TGCGCCAGCAGGACAGGGATGAACACTGAAGCTTTCTTT. Encoded protein: CASRTGMNTEAFF. This chain uses TRBV10-1 with TRBJ1-1, with 7 bases matching TRBD1. The V segment lost 6 bases and the J segment 0 bases; nucleotides outside the gene matches: 1. The CDR3 sequence is 13 residues long. Germline CDR1 reads WNHNN; CDR2 reads SYGVQD (reference sequence).

This rearrangement joins TRBV19 to TRBJ2-7; the match to TRBD2 covers 12 bases. V dropped 5 bases and J dropped 3; count of bases not matched to a gene: 11. Germline assignment: CDR1 LNHDA and CDR2 SQIVND (reference sequence). The CDR3 length is 17 residues. CDR3 region: CASSGPTSGGPFYEQYF. CDR3 DNA sequence: TGTGCCAGTAGTGGTCCGACTAGCGGGGGTCCCTTCTACGAGCAGTACTTC. The variable domain in full, with the rest retrieved from reference TRBV19 and TRBJ2-7, is DGGITQSPKYLFRKEGQNVTLSCEQNLNHDAMYWYRQDPGQGLRLIYYSQIVNDFQKGDIAEGYSVSREKKESFPLTVTSAQKNPTAFYLCASSGPTSGGPFYEQYFGPGTRLTVT.

This clone was observed a handful of times. The CDR3 bases are TGTGCCAGCAGCCAAGATGTTCCGGGATACGAGCAGTACTTC. Protein product: CASSQDVPGYEQYF. V usage is TRBV4-2 and J usage is TRBJ2-7; D possibly corresponds to TRBD2 (5 bases). V was shortened by 0 bases and J by 4 bases, with 10 bases between the two germline ends. The CDR3 is made up of 14 amino acids. Germline loops: CDR1 LGHNA, CDR2 YNFKEQ.

This sequence joins TRBV4-1 and TRBJ2-2; D possibly corresponds to TRBD1 (6 bases). There are 15 residues in the CDR3. Trimming stripped 4 bases from V and 1 base from J, with 10 bases between. CDR1 and CDR2 (germline): MGHRA, YSYEKL. CDR3 amino acids: CASSPPGQNTGELFF. Written as DNA, the CDR3 is TGCGCCAGCAGCCCCCCGGGACAGAACACCGGGGAGCTGTTTTTT.

The rearrangement joins TRBV6-5 to TRBJ2-3; TRBD2 might be the D (5 bases). CDR3 length: 14 residues. Between the trimmed V and J ends, which lost 5 bases and 0 bases, there was a span of 9 bases. Germline CDR1 MNHEY, CDR2 SVGAGI. CDR3 sequence: CASSRDSSTDTQYF. Here the CDR3 DNA reads TGTGCCAGCAGTCGGGATTCTAGCACAGATACGCAGTATTTT.

This clone came up a few times. The chain links TRBV27 to TRBJ1-5; 9 bases map to TRBD1. The V segment lost 4 bases and the J segment 6 bases; nucleotides outside the gene matches: 7. This CDR3 has 15 residues. Germline assignment: CDR1 MNHEY and CDR2 SMNVEV (reference sequence). As DNA, the CDR3 is TGTGCCAGCAGTTCCTCCGGGACAGGGACTCAGCCCCAGCATTTT. This gives the protein CASSSSGTGTQPQHF.

The chain uses TRBV6-5 and TRBJ2-5, with TRBD1 matching 10 bases. V gave up 6 bases and J gave up 5 bases; unmatched junction bases: 9. From germline, CDR1 is MNHEY and CDR2 SVGAGI. This CDR3 comprises 15 residues. The CDR3 region is CASRGTGEEWETQYF. Written as DNA, the CDR3 is TGTGCCAGCAGAGGGACAGGGGAAGAGTGGGAGACCCAGTACTTC.

V gene TRBV27 combines with J gene TRBJ1-3; 8 bases are shared with TRBD1. After removal of 0 bases from V and 4 bases from J, the junction contained 2 bases not matched to a gene. This CDR3 is built from 15 residues. Germline V gives CDR1 MNHEY, CDR2 SMNVEV (reference sequence). The DNA of the CDR3 is TGTGCCAGCAGTTTATCCCGGACAGGGGGAAACACCATATATTTT. Its protein is CASSLSRTGGNTIYF.

V and J are TRBV5-1 and TRBJ1-1; TRBD1 is a possible D gene (6 bases). The CDR3 runs 15 residues. V lost 0 bases to trimming and J lost 2 bases, with 11 bases between them. Per the germline V gene, CDR1 is SGHRS and CDR2 is YFSETQ. The CDR3 here is CASSLEPGANTEAFF. The CDR3 region has the DNA TGCGCCAGCAGCTTGGAGCCAGGGGCTAACACTGAAGCTTTCTTT.

V is TRBV4-1 and J is TRBJ2-2; TRBD1 is a possible D gene (5 bases). The length of the CDR3 is 18 residues. Trimming cost V 0 bases and J 6 bases, with 20 bases left between them. Germline-derived CDR1 and CDR2 are MGHRA and YSYEKL. The CDR3 region is CASSQEWVGRKQAGELFF. The CDR3 region has the DNA TGCGCCAGCAGCCAAGAATGGGTGGGAAGGAAACAGGCCGGGGAGCTGTTTTTT.